Listed below are T cell receptor beta chains from one sample, sequenced in a study of T cell responses to AZD1222 COVID-19 vaccine. This table comes from immunoSEQ multiplex PCR, and its TCRdb copy is limited to in-frame clones, with some not included. This sample has about 100,000 clones, with over 80% found just once. The starting material was peripheral blood, obtained 28 days after the second AZD1222 dose. These receptors all stem from an adult who received the AZD1222 COVID-19 vaccine. The CDR3 runs from the conserved cysteine through the conserved F or W. A D gene is named only where the DNA matches it firmly. Not all rows give a size; the values are once, few, many and, for expanded clones, a class.

J | size | D | V | CDR3 | DNA
TRBJ2-7 | NA | NA | TRBV14 | CASSPGRHEQYF | TGTGCCAGCAGCCCGGGCCGCCACGAGCAGTACTTC
TRBJ2-2 | NA | TRBD2 | TRBV4-1 | CASSLAGGSSGELFF | TGCGCCAGCAGCCTAGCGGGGGGTTCCTCCGGGGAGCTGTTTTTT
TRBJ1-1 | NA | TRBD1 | TRBV29-1 | CSVESQGGTEAFF | TGCAGCGTTGAATCACAGGGGGGCACTGAAGCTTTCTTT
TRBJ1-6 | NA | NA | TRBV30 | CAWSVLRPNRDSPLHF | TGTGCCTGGAGTGTACTAAGGCCCAATCGGGATTCACCCCTCCACTTT
TRBJ1-4 | NA | NA | TRBV27 | CASSLSVPGRSEKLFF | TGTGCCAGCAGTTTATCCGTGCCGGGACGAAGCGAAAAACTGTTTTTT
TRBJ2-5 | NA | TRBD1 | TRBV4-1 | CASSQLVGQGSETQYF | TGCGCCAGCAGCCAGCTTGTGGGACAGGGGTCAGAGACCCAGTACTTC
TRBJ2-5 | NA | NA | TRBV5-4 | CASSLDPRMETQYF | TGTGCCAGCAGCTTGGACCCAAGAATGGAGACCCAGTACTTC
TRBJ2-3 | NA | NA | TRBV9 | CASSGLERGPTSTDTQYF | TGTGCCAGCAGCGGGCTGGAGAGGGGCCCAACTAGCACAGATACGCAGTATTTT
TRBJ2-7 | NA | NA | TRBV27 | CASSQPHGVTYEQYF | TGTGCCAGCAGTCAGCCCCATGGGGTAACCTACGAGCAGTACTTC
TRBJ2-5 | NA | TRBD2 | TRBV9 | CASSPGSGRPQAQYF | TGTGCCAGCAGCCCGGGGAGCGGGAGGCCCCAGGCCCAGTACTTC
TRBJ1-3 | NA | NA | TRBV27 | CASSLYLLPGRGDSGNTIYF | TGTGCCAGCAGTTTATATTTACTCCCGGGCAGGGGAGACTCTGGAAACACCATATATTTT
TRBJ1-4 | NA | TRBD1 | TRBV28 | CASSFLQGGKLFF | TGTGCCAGCAGTTTCCTGCAGGGGGGCAAACTGTTTTTT
TRBJ2-5 | NA | NA | TRBV5-1 | CASSLGVTAQETQYF | TGCGCCAGCAGCTTGGGCGTTACAGCTCAAGAGACCCAGTACTTC
TRBJ2-2 | NA | TRBD2 | TRBV5-1 | CASSPGTSGGDTGELFF | TGCGCCAGCAGCCCTGGGACTAGCGGGGGTGACACCGGGGAGCTGTTTTTT
TRBJ1-6 | NA | NA | TRBV5-6 | CASSLAVARARSPLHF | TGTGCCAGCAGCTTGGCGGTAGCCAGGGCTCGATCACCCCTCCACTTT
TRBJ1-6 | NA | TRBD1 | TRBV9 | CASSPDRGSYNSPLHF | TGTGCCAGCAGCCCCGACAGGGGCTCCTATAATTCACCCCTCCACTTT
TRBJ1-4 | NA | NA | TRBV11-2 | CASSQGQGSEKLFF | TGTGCCAGCAGCCAAGGGCAGGGCTCCGAAAAACTGTTTTTT
TRBJ2-7 | NA | NA | TRBV28 | CASSLGRAPYEQYF | TGTGCCAGCAGTTTGGGCAGGGCCCCCTACGAGCAGTACTTC
TRBJ2-2 | NA | NA | TRBV5-6 | CASSLFAGRGELFF | TGTGCCAGCAGCTTGTTTGCGGGGCGCGGGGAGCTGTTTTTT
TRBJ1-2 | NA | NA | TRBV28 | CASRGYGYTF | TGTGCCAGCAGGGGCTATGGCTACACCTTC
TRBJ1-2 | NA | TRBD1 | TRBV18 | CASSTRDRGDYGYTF | TGTGCCAGCTCGACTAGGGACAGGGGAGACTATGGCTACACCTTC
TRBJ2-2 | few | TRBD2 | TRBV5-1 | CASGSSGLAGGNTGELFF | TGCGCCAGCGGCTCCTCGGGACTAGCGGGAGGGAACACCGGGGAGCTGTTTTTT
TRBJ1-4 | NA | NA | TRBV7-2 | CASSLLGAKSEKLFF | TGTGCCAGCAGCTTACTTGGGGCGAAGAGTGAAAAACTGTTTTTT